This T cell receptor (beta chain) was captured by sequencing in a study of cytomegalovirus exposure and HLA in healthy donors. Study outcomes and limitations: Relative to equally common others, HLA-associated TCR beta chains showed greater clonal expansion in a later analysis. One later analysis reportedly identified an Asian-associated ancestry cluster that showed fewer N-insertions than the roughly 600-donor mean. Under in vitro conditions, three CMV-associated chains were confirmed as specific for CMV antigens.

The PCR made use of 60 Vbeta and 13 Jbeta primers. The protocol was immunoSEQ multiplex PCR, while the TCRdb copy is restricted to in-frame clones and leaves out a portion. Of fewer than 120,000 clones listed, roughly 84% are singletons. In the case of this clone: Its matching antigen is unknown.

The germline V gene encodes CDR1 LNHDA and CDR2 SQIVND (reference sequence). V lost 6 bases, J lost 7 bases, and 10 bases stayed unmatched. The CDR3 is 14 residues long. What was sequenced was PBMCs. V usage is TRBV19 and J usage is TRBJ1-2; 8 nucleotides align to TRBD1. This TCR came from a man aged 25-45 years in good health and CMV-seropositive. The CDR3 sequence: CASRSVVRGLGYTF. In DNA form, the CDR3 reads TGTGCCAGTAGGTCTGTAGTCAGGGGGCTTGGCTACACCTTC.